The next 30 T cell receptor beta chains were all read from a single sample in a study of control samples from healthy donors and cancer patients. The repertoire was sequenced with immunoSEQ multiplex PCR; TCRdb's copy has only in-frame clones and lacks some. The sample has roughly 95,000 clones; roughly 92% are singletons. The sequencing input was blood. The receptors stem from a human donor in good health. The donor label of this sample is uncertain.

The chain's CDR3 is CAISVGWNTEAFF. Written as DNA, the CDR3 is TGTGCCATCAGTGTGGGATGGAACACTGAAGCTTTCTTT. V gene TRBV10-3 combines with J gene TRBJ1-1; D unresolved. Germline V gene lookup returns CDR1 ENHRY and CDR2 SYGVKD. V was shortened by 4 bases and J by 1 base, with 7 bases between the two germline ends. The CDR3 runs 13 residues.

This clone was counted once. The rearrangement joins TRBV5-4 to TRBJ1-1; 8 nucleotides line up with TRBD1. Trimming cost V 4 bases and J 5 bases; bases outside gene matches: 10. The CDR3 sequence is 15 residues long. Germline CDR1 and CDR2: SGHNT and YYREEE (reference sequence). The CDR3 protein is CASSRPQGADTEAFF. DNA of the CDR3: TGTGCCAGCAGCCGACCTCAGGGGGCGGATACTGAAGCTTTCTTT.

This CDR3 reads CAISENRQGGKTNEKLFF. The CDR3 DNA reads as TGTGCCATCAGTGAGAACCGACAGGGGGGAAAGACTAATGAAAAACTGTTTTTT. V gene TRBV10-3 combines with J gene TRBJ1-4, with 9 bases lining up with TRBD1. The V and J ends lost 2 bases and 2 bases, in that order; junction bases with no gene match: 9. CDR3 length equals 18 residues. Germline V gene sequence: CDR1 ENHRY, CDR2 SYGVKD.

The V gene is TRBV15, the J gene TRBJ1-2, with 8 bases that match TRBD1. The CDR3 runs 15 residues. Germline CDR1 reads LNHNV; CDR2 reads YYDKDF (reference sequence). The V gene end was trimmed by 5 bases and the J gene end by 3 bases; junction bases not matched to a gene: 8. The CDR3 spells CATSSRTGIHYGYTF. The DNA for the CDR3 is TGTGCCACCAGCTCAAGGACAGGGATTCACTATGGCTACACCTTC.

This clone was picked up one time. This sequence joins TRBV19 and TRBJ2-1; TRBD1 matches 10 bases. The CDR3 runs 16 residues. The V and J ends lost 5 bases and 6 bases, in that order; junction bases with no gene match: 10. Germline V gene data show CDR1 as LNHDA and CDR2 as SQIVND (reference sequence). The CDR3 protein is CASSPTGGSFPNEQFF. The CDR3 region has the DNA TGTGCCAGTAGTCCGACAGGGGGCAGTTTCCCCAATGAGCAGTTCTTC.

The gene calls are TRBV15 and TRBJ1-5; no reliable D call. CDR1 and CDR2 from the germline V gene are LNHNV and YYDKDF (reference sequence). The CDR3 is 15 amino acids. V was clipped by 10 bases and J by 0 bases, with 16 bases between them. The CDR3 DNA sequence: TGTGCCATCCAAAATGGGCGTAATAGCAATCAGCCCCAGCATTTT. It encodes CAIQNGRNSNQPQHF.

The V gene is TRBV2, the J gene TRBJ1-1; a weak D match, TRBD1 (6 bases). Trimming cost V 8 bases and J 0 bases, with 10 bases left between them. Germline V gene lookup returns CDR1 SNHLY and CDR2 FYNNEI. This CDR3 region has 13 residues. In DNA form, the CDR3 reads TGTGCCAGCCCAGGGGTCCTGAACACTGAAGCTTTCTTT. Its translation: CASPGVLNTEAFF.

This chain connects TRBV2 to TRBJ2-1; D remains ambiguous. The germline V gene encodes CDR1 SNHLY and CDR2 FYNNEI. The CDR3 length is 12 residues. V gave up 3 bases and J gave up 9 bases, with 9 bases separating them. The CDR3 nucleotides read TGTGCCAGCAGTGATGGGGTGGCTGAGCAGTTCTTC. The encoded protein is CASSDGVAEQFF.

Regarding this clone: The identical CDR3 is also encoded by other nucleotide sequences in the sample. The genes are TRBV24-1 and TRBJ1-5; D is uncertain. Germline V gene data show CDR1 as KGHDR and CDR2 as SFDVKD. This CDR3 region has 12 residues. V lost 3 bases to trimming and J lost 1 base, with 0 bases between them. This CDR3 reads CATSDSNQPQHF. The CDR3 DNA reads TGTGCCACCAGTGATAGCAATCAGCCCCAGCATTTT.

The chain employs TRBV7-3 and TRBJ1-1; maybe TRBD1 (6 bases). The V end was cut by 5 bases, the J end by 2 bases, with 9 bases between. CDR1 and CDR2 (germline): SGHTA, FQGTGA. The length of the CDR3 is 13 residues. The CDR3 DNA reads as TGTGCCAGCAGCCCACAGGGTAACACTGAAGCTTTCTTT. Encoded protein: CASSPQGNTEAFF. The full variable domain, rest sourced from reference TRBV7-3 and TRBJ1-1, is GAGVSQTPSNKVTEKGKYVELRCDPISGHTALYWYRQSLGQGPEFLIYFQGTGAADDSGLPNDRFFAVRPEGSVSTLKIQRTERGDSAVYLCASSPQGNTEAFFGQGTRLTVV.

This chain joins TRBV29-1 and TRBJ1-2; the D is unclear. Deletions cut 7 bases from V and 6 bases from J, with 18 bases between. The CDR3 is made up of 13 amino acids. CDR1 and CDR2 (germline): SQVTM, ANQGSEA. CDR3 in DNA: TGCAGCGATAGATCAGCGAACCACAATGGCTACACCTTC. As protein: CSDRSANHNGYTF.

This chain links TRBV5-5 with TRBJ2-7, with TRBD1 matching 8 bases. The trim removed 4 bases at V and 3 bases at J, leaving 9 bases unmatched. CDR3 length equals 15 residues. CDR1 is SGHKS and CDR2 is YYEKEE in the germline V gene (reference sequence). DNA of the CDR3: TGTGCCAGCAGCGCCGGGACAGGTCTTCTCTACGAGCAGTACTTC. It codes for CASSAGTGLLYEQYF.

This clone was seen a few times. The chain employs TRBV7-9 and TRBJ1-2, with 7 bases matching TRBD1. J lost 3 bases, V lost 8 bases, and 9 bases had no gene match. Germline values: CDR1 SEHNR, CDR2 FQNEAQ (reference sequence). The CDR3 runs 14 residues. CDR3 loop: CASGAGTAYYGYTF. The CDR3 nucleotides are TGTGCCAGCGGAGCAGGGACAGCCTACTATGGCTACACCTTC. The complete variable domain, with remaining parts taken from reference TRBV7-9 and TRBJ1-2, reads DTGVSQNPRHKITKRGQNVTFRCDPISEHNRLYWYRQTLGQGPEFLTYFQNEAQLEKSRLLSDRFSAERPKGSFSTLEIQRTEQGDSAMYLCASGAGTAYYGYTFGSGTRLTVV.

CDR3 residues: CASSGKQGALVYNEQFF. The CDR3 DNA sequence: TGTGCCAGCTCTGGGAAACAGGGTGCATTAGTCTACAATGAGCAGTTCTTC. The gene calls are TRBV25-1 and TRBJ2-1; possibly TRBD1 for D (6 bases). V was trimmed by 8 bases and J by 3 bases, leaving 23 bases between them. Per germline, CDR1 MGHDK and CDR2 SYGVNS. This CDR3 contains 17 residues.

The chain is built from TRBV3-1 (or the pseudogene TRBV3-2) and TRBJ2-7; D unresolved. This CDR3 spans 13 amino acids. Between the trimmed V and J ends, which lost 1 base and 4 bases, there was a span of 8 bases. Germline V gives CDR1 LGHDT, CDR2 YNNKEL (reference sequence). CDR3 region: CASSQALVYEQYF. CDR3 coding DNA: TGTGCCAGCAGCCAAGCGCTCGTTTACGAGCAGTACTTC.

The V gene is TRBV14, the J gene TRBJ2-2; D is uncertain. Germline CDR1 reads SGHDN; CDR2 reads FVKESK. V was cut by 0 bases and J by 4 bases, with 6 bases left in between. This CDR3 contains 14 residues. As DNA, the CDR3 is TGTGCCAGCAGCCAAGATTGGGTCACCGGGGAGCTGTTTTTT. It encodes CASSQDWVTGELFF.

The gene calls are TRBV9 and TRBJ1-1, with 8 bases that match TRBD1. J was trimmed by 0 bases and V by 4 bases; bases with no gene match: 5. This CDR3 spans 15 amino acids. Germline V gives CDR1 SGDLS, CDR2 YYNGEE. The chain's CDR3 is CASSPTGVMNTEAFF. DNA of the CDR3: TGTGCCAGCAGCCCGACAGGGGTCATGAACACTGAAGCTTTCTTT.

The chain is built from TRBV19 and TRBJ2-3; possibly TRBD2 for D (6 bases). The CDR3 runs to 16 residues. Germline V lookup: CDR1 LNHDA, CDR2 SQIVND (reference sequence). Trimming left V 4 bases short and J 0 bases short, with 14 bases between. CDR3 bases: TGTGCCAGTAGTACCTCGGGGGTTACTAGCACAGATACGCAGTATTTT. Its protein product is CASSTSGVTSTDTQYF.

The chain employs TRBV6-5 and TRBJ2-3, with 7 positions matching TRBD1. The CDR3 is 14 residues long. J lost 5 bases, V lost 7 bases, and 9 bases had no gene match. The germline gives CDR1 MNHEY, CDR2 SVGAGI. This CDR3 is CASNAGTVGDTQYF. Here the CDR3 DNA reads TGTGCCAGCAATGCCGGGACAGTCGGAGATACGCAGTATTTT.

CDR3 nucleotides: TGTGCCACCAGCAGAGATGGGACTAGCCCCAGGGAGCTGTTTTTT. As protein: CATSRDGTSPRELFF. The chain employs TRBV15 and TRBJ2-2; 9 positions match TRBD2. With V trimmed by 0 bases and J by 9 bases, 5 bases remained unmatched. CDR1 is LNHNV, CDR2 YYDKDF, per germline (reference sequence). This CDR3 contains 15 residues. Drawing the rest from reference TRBV15 and TRBJ2-2, the complete variable domain is DAMVIQNPRYQVTQFGKPVTLSCSQTLNHNVMYWYQQKSSQAPKLLFHYYDKDFNNEADTPDNFQSRRPNTSFCFLDIRSPGLGDTAMYLCATSRDGTSPRELFFGEGSRLTVL.

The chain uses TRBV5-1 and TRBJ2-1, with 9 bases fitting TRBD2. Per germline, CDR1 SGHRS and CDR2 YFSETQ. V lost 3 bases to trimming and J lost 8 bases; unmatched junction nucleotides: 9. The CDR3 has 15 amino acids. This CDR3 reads CASSSTRGGGDEQFF. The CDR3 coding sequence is TGCGCCAGCAGCTCAACTCGCGGGGGGGGCGATGAGCAGTTCTTC. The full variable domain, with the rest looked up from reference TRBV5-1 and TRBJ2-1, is KAGVTQTPRYLIKTRGQQVTLSCSPISGHRSVSWYQQTPGQGLQFLFEYFSETQRNKGNFPGRFSGRQFSNSRSEMNVSTLELGDSALYLCASSSTRGGGDEQFFGPGTRLTVL.

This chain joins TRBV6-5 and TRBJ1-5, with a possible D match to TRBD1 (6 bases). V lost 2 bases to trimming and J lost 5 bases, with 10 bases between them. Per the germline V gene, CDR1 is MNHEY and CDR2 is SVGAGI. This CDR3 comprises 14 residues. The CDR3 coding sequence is TGTGCCAGCAGTTACGGGGGGGCGGATCAGCCCCAGCATTTT. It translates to CASSYGGADQPQHF.

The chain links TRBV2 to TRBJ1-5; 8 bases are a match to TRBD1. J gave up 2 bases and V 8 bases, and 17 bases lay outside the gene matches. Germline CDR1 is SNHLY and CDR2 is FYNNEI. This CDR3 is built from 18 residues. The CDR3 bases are TGTGCCAGCGGGGATACAGGGGGTGAGACCGTTGGCAATCAGCCCCAGCATTTT. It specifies CASGDTGGETVGNQPQHF.

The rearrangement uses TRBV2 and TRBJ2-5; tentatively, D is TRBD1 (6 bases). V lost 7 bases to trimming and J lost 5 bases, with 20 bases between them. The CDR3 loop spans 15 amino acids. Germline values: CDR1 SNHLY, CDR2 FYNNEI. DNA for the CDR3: TGTGCCAGCACGGGATTGTTGGGGGCTGTGGAGACCCAGTACTTC. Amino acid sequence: CASTGLLGAVETQYF.

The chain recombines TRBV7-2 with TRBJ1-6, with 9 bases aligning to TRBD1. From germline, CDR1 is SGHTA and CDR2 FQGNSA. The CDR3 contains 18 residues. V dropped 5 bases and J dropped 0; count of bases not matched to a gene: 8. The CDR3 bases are TGTGCCAGCAGCACCGGGACAGGGCGCTTCTCCTATAATTCACCCCTCCACTTT. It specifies CASSTGTGRFSYNSPLHF.

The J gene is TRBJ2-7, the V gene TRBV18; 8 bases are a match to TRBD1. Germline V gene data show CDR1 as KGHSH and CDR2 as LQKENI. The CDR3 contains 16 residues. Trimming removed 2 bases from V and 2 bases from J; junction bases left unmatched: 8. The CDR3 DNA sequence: TGTGCCAGCTCACCAAAAGTGAAGGACAGGGCCTACGAGCAGTACTTC. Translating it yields CASSPKVKDRAYEQYF. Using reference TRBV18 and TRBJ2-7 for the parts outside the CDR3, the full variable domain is NAGVMQNPRHLVRRRGQEARLRCSPMKGHSHVYWYRQLPEEGLKFMVYLQKENIIDESGMPKERFSAEFPKEGPSILRIQQVVRGDSAAYFCASSPKVKDRAYEQYFGPGTRLTVT.

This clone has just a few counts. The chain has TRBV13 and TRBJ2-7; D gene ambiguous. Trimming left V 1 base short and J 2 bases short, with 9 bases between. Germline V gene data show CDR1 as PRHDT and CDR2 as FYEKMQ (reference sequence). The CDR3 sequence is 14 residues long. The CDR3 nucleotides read TGTGCCAGCAGCTTAGCGACGGCCCCCTACGAGCAGTACGTC. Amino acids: CASSLATAPYEQYV.

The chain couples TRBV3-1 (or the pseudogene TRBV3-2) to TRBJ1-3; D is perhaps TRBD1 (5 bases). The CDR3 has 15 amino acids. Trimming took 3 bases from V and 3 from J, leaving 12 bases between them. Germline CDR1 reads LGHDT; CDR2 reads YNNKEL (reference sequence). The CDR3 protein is CASSHHGGGGNTIYF. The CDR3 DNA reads TGTGCCAGCAGCCATCACGGCGGGGGTGGAAACACCATATATTTT.

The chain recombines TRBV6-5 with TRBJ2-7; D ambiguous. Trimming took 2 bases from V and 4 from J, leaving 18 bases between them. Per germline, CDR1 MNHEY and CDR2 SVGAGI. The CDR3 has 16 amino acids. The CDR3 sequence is CASSYTSSSLDYEQYF. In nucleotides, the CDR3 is TGTGCCAGCAGTTACACGTCGTCGTCCTTGGATTACGAGCAGTACTTC.

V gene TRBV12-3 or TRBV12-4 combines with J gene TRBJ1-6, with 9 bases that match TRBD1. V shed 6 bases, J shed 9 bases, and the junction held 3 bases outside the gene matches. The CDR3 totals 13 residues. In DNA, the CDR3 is TGTGCCAGCAGAACAGGGGGCCCTTCACCCCTCCACTTT. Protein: CASRTGGPSPLHF.